This paragraph reports one T cell receptor beta chain. The antigen remains unidentified. This record comes from a study of cytomegalovirus exposure and HLA in healthy donors. Whole-study findings and limits: Versus the approximately 670-donor mean, an Asian-associated ancestry cluster reportedly showed fewer N-insertions in a later analysis. As a later analysis revealed, the rate of TCR association differed by HLA locus, with DRB1 most and HLA-C fewest.

With 60 Vbeta and 13 Jbeta primers, the PCR was carried out. TCRdb's copy holds only in-frame clones and misses some; the assay was immunoSEQ multiplex PCR. This repertoire shows some 150,000 clones, about 80% found once; its top ten account for almost 4%. This CDR3 is built from 16 residues. The germline V gene encodes CDR1 LNHDA and CDR2 SQIVND (reference sequence). The V segment lost 4 bases and the J segment 5 bases; nucleotides outside the gene matches: 7. The V call is TRBV19, the J call TRBJ2-5; 13 bases are shared with TRBD2. Sequences were obtained from PBMCs. This TCR was recovered from a man between 18 and 29 years old in good health and CMV-seronegative. The CDR3 sequence: CASSRGTSGNWETQYF. The CDR3 DNA follows: TGTGCCAGTAGTAGGGGGACTAGCGGGAACTGGGAGACCCAGTACTTC.